The next 2 T cell receptor beta chains were all read from a single sample in a study of regulatory T cells in long-lasting Graves disease. With iRepertoire HTBI primers and Arm-PCR of CDR3 regions, TCR beta libraries were built. TCRdb reprocessed the multiplex PCR reads with MiXCR, giving one entry per CDR3 protein. The profile shows 700,000 or so distinct CDR3 sequences, about 32% of them singletons. Time point described: persistent/refractory GD, antithyroid drugs over 5 years with positive TRAb. With RNA extracted from PBMCs as input, the TCR library was made. Sequences were derived from peripheral blood mononuclear cells (PBMCs), sampled when the disease was refractory, from a patient treated with antithyroid drugs. The receptor source for this set is a female donor with Graves disease.

This clonotype was seen at least ten times. The rearrangement joins TRBV2 to TRBJ1-5, with D unclear. From germline, CDR1 is SNHLY and CDR2 FYNNEI. This CDR3 region has 17 residues. V lost 0 bases and J 5 bases, leaving 17 bases between the germline ends. CDR3 amino acids: CASSEALGSSWDQPQHF. CDR3 DNA: TGTGCCAGCAGTGAAGCGCTTGGGTCCTCCTGGGATCAGCCCCAGCATTTT.

This clonotype was found a few times. The chain recombines TRBV3-1 with TRBJ2-5; D is unresolved. Germline V gene lookup returns CDR1 LGHDT and CDR2 YNNKEL (reference sequence). The CDR3 contains 13 residues. Trimming pared 0 bases from V and 6 bases from J, leaving 8 bases between. CDR3: CASSQEVAQTQYF. CDR3 DNA sequence: TGTGCCAGCAGCCAAGAGGTGGCCCAGACCCAGTACTTC.